The rows below give T cell receptor beta chains drawn from one sample of a study of T cell responses to AZD1222 COVID-19 vaccine. Measured with immunoSEQ multiplex PCR; TCRdb has only the in-frame clones, and not every one. The table records over 90,000 clones, approximately 88% of them present only once. The sequenced sample was peripheral blood, obtained on day 0 of AZD1222 vaccination. The receptors derive from an adult in good health. Both conserved end residues are part of each CDR3. A D gene is named only where the DNA matches it firmly. Only part of the rows carry a size: once, few, many, or a class if the clone is expanded.

D gene	V gene	clone size	J gene	CDR3 protein	CDR3 DNA
-	TRBV19	few	TRBJ2-6	CASSIGASGANVLTF	TGTGCCAGTAGTATCGGGGCGTCGGGGGCCAACGTCCTGACTTTC
-	TRBV12-3/TRBV12-4	once	TRBJ2-2	CASSFGTGELFF	TGTGCCAGCAGTTTTGGCACCGGGGAGCTGTTTTTT
-	TRBV11-1	-	TRBJ1-1	CASSQGRRNTEAFF	TGTGCCAGCAGCCAAGGACGGAGGAACACTGAAGCTTTCTTT
TRBD1	TRBV19	few	TRBJ1-4	CASSTGGTGEKLFF	TGTGCCAGTAGTACCGGCGGGACAGGCGAAAAACTGTTTTTT
TRBD1	TRBV7-2	-	TRBJ2-1	CASSPRQGAFTYNEQFF	TGTGCCAGCAGCCCGCGACAGGGGGCATTCACCTACAATGAGCAGTTCTTC
TRBD1	TRBV6-5	-	TRBJ1-3	CASSKTGTGNTIYF	TGTGCCAGCAGCAAGACAGGGACTGGAAACACCATATATTTT
TRBD1	TRBV19	-	TRBJ2-1	CASSIARTGGQGEQFF	TGTGCCAGTAGTATAGCGAGGACAGGGGGACAGGGTGAGCAGTTCTTC
-	TRBV28	-	TRBJ1-4	CASRTGGGKLFF	TGTGCCAGCCGGACCGGGGGTGGAAAACTGTTTTTT
-	TRBV7-8	-	TRBJ2-7	CASSLAEPRYYEQYF	TGTGCCAGCAGCTTAGCCGAGCCTCGATACTACGAGCAGTACTTC
-	TRBV12-5	few	TRBJ1-5	CASGLVRGGVSNQPQHF	TGTGCTAGTGGTTTGGTACGGGGTGGGGTGAGCAATCAGCCCCAGCATTTT
-	TRBV30	-	TRBJ1-1	CAWSGNRVTNTEAFF	TGTGCCTGGAGTGGAAACAGGGTGACGAACACTGAAGCTTTCTTT
-	TRBV28	-	TRBJ2-2	CASSLRVRAGLGELFF	TGTGCCAGCAGTTTACGAGTAAGGGCAGGGCTCGGGGAGCTGTTTTTT
-	TRBV9	-	TRBJ1-2	CASSRAANYGYTF	TGTGCCAGCAGCCGAGCAGCTAACTATGGCTACACCTTC
TRBD1	TRBV24-1	-	TRBJ2-2	CATSDPGQGASGELFF	TGTGCCACCAGTGATCCGGGACAGGGGGCGAGCGGGGAGCTGTTTTTT